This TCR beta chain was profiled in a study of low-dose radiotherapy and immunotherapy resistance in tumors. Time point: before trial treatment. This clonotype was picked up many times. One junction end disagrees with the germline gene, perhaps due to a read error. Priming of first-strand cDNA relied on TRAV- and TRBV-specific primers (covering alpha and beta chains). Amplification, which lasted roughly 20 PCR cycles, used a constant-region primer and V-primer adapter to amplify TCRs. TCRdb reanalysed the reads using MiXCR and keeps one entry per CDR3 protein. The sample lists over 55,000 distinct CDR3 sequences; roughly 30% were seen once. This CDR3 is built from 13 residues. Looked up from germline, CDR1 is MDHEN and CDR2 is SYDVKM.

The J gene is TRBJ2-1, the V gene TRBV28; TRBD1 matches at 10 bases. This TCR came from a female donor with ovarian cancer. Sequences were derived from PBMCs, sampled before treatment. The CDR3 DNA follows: TGTGCCAGCAGTCTGCCGGGACAGGGGTCCGCGCGTTTC. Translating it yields CASSLPGQGSARF.